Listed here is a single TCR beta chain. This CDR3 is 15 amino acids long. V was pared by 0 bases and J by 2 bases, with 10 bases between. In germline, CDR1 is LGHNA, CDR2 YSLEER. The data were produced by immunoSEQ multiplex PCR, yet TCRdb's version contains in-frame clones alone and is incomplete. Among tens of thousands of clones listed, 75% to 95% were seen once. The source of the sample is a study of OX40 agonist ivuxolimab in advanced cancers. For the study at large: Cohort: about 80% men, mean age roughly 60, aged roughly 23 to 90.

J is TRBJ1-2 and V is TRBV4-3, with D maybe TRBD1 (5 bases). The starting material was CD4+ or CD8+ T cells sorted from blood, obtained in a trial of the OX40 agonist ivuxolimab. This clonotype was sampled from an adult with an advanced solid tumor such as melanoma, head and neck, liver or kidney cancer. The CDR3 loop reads CASSQDNRLNYGYTF. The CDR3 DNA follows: TGCGCCAGCAGCCAAGATAACAGGTTGAACTATGGCTACACCTTC.